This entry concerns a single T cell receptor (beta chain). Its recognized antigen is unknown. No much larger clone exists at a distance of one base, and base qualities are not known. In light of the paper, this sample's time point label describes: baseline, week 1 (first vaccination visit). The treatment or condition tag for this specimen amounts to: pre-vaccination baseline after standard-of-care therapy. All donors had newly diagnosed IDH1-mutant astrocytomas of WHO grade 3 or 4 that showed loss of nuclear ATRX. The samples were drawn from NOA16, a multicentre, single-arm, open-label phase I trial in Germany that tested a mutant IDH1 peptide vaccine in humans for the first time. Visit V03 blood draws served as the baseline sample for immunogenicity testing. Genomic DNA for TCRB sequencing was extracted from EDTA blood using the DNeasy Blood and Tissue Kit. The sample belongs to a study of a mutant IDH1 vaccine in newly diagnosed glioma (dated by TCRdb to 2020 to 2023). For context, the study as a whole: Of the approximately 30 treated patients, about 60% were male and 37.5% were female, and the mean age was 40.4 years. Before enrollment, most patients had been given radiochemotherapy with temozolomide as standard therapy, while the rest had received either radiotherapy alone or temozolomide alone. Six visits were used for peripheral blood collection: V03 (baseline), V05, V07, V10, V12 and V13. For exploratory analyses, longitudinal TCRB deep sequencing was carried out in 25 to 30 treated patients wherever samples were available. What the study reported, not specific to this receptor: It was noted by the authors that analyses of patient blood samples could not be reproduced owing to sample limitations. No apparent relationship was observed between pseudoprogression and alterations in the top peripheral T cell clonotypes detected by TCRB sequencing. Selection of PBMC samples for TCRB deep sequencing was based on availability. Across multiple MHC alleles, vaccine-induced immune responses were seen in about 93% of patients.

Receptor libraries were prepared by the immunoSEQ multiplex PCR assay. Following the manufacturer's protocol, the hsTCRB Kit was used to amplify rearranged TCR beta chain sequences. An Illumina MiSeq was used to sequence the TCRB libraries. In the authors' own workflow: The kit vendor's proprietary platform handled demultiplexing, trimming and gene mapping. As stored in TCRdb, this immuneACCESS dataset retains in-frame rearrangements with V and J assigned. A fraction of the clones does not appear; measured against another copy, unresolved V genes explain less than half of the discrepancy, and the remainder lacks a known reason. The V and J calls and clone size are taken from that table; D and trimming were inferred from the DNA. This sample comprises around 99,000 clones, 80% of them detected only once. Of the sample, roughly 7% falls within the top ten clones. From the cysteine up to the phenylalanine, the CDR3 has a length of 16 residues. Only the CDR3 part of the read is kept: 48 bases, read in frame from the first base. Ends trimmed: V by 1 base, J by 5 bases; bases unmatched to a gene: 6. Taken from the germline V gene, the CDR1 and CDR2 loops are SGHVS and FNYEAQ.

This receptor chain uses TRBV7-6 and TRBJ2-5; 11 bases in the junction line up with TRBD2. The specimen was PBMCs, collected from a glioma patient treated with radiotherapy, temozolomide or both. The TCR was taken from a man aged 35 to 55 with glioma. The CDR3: CASSLGSTSGIETQYF. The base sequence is TGTGCCAGCAGCTTAGGATCGACTAGCGGGATCGAGACCCAGTACTTC.